This TCR beta chain was found in a study of cytomegalovirus exposure and HLA in healthy donors. The PCR contained 60 Vbeta and 13 Jbeta primers. The repertoire was sequenced with immunoSEQ multiplex PCR; TCRdb's copy has only in-frame clones and lacks some. The sample comprises roughly 120,000 clones, approximately 84% of which are singletons, and 0.24% rests with the top ten. With 6 bases removed from V and 5 bases from J, the gap between germline ends came to 10 bases. CDR3 size: 12 residues. Germline CDR1 reads MNHEY; CDR2 reads SMNVEV (reference sequence). This chain joins TRBV27 and TRBJ2-5, with TRBD1 as a possible D gene (5 bases). This TCR was recovered from a man aged 45-65 years in good health and CMV-seronegative. The source material was PBMCs. The CDR3 reads CASSYQGETQYF. CDR3 in DNA: TGTGCCAGCAGCTATCAGGGCGAGACCCAGTACTTC.